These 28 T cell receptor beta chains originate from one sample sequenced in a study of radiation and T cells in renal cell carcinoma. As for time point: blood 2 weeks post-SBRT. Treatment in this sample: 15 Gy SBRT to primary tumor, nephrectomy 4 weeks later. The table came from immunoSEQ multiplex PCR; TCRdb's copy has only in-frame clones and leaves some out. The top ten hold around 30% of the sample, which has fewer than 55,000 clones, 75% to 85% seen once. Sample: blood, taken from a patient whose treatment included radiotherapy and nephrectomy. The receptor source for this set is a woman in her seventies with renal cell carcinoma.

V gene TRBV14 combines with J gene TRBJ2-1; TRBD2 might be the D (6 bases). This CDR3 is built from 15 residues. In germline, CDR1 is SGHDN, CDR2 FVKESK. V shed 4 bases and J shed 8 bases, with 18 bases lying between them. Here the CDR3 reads CASSLGLTKSHEQFF. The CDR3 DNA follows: TGTGCCAGCAGCCTCGGACTAACGAAGTCCCATGAGCAGTTCTTC.

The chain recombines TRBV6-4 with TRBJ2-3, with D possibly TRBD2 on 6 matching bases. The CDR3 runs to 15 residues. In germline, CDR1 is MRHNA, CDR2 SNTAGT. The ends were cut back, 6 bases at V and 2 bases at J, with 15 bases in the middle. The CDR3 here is CASRAWDSDTDTQYF. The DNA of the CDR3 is TGTGCCAGCAGGGCCTGGGACTCCGACACAGATACGCAGTATTTT.

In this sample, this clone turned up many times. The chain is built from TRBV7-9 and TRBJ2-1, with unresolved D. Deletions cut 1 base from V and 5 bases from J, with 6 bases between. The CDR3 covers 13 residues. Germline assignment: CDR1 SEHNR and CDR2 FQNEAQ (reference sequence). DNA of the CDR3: TGTGCCAGCAGCTTAGTTAGTAACAATGAGCAGTTCTTC. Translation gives CASSLVSNNEQFF.

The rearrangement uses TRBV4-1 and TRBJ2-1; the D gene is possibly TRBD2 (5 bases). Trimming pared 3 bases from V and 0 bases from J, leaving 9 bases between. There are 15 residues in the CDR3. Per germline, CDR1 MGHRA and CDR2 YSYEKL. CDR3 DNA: TGCGCCAGCAGCCAGGACTCCGGCTCCTACAATGAGCAGTTCTTC. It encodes CASSQDSGSYNEQFF.

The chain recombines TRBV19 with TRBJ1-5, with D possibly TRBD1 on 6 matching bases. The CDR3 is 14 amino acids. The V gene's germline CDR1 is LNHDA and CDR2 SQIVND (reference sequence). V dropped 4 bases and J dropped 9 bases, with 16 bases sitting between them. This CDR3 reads CASSTGQSAVPQHF. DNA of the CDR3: TGTGCCAGTAGTACCGGACAGTCCGCGGTGCCCCAGCATTTT. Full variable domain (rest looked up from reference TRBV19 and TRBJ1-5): DGGITQSPKYLFRKEGQNVTLSCEQNLNHDAMYWYRQDPGQGLRLIYYSQIVNDFQKGDIAEGYSVSREKKESFPLTVTSAQKNPTAFYLCASSTGQSAVPQHFGDGTRLSIL.

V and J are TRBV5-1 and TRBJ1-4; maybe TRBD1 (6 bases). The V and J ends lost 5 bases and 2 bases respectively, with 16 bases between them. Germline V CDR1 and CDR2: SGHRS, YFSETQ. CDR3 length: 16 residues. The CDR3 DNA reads TGCGCCAGCAGGACTCCAACAGGGACCACTAATGAAAAACTGTTTTTT. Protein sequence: CASRTPTGTTNEKLFF.

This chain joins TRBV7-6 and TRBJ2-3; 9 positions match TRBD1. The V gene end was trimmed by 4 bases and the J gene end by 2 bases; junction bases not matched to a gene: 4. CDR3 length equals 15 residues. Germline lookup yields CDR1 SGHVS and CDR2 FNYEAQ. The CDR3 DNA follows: TGTGCCAGCAGCTCGGACAGGGGCGCCACAGATACGCAGTATTTT. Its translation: CASSSDRGATDTQYF.

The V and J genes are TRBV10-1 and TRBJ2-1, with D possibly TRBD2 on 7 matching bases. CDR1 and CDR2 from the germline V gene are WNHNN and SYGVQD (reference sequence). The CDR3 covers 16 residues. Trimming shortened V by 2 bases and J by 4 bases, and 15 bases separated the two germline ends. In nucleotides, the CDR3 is TGCGCCAGCAGTGAGGGCGGGGGCCCCGCTTACAATGAGCAGTTCTTC. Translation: CASSEGGGPAYNEQFF.

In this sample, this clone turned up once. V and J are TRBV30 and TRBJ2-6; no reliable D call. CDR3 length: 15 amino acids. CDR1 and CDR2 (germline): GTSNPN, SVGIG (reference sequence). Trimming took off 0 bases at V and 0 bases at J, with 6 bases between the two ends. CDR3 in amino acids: CAWSVSPSGANVLTF. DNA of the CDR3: TGTGCCTGGAGTGTTTCCCCCTCTGGGGCCAACGTCCTGACTTTC.

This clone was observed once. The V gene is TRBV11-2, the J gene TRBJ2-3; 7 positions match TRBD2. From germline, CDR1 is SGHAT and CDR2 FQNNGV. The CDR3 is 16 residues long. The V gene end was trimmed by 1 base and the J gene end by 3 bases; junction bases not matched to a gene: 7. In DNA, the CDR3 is TGTGCCAGCAGCTTAGGGATAGCGGGTGGGACAGATACGCAGTATTTT. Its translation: CASSLGIAGGTDTQYF.

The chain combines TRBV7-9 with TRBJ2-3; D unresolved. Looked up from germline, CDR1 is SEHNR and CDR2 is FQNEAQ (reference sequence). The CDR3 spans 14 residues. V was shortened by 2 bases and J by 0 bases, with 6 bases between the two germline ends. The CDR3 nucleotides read TGTGCCAGCAGCTTAAGTTTGAGCACAGATACGCAGTATTTT. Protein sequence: CASSLSLSTDTQYF.

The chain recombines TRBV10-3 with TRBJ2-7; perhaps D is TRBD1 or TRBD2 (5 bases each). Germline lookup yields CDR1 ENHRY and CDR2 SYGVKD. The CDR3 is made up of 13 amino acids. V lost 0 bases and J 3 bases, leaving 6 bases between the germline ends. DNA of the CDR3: TGTGCCATCAGTGAGTCGGGGGACTACGAGCAGTACTTC. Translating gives CAISESGDYEQYF.

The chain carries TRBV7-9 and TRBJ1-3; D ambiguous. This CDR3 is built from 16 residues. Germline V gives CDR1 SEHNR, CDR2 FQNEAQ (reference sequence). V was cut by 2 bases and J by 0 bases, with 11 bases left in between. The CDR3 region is CASSLKMGGSGNTIYF. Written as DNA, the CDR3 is TGTGCCAGCAGCTTAAAAATGGGCGGCTCTGGAAACACCATATATTTT.

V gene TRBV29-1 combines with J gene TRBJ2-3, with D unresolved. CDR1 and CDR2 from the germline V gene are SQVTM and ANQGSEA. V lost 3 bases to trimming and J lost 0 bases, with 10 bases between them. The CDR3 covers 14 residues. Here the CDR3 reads CSVESQTSTDTQYF. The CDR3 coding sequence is TGCAGCGTTGAGTCGCAAACCAGCACAGATACGCAGTATTTT.

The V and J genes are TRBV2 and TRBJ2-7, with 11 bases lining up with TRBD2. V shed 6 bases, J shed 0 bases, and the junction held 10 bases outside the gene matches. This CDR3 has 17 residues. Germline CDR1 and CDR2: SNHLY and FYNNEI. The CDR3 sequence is CASSLSSGLADSYEQYF. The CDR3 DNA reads TGTGCCAGCAGCCTCTCCTCGGGACTAGCGGACTCCTACGAGCAGTACTTC. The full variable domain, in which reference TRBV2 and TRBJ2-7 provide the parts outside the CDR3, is EPEVTQTPSHQVTQMGQEVILRCVPISNHLYFYWYRQILGQKVEFLVSFYNNEISEKSEIFDDQFSVERPDGSNFTLKIRSTKLEDSAMYFCASSLSSGLADSYEQYFGPGTRLTVT.

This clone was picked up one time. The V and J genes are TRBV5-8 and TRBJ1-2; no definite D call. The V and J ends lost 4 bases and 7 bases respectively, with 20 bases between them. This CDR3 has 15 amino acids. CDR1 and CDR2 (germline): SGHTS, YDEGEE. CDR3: CASSLTAGPEGGYTF. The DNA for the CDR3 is TGTGCCAGCAGCCTCACGGCGGGCCCCGAGGGTGGCTACACCTTC.

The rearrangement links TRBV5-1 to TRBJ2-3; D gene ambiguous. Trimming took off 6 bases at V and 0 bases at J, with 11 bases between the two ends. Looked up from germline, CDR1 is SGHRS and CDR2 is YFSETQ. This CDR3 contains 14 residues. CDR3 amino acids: CASTPQTSTDTQYF. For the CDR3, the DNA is TGCGCCAGCACCCCGCAAACTAGCACAGATACGCAGTATTTT.

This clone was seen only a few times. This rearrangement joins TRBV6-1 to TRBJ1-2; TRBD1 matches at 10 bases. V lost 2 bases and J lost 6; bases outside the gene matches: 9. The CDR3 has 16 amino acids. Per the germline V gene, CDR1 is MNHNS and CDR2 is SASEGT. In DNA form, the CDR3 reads TGTGCCAGCAGTGAAACTGGGACAGGGGCTTTAAATGGCTACACCTTC. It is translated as CASSETGTGALNGYTF.

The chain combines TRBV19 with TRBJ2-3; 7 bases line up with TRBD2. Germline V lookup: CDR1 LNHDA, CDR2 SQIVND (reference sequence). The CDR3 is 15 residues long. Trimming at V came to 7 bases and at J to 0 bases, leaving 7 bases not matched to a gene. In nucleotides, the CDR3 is TGTGCCAGTAAGGCGGGCGGGGGTAGCACAGATACGCAGTATTTT. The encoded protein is CASKAGGGSTDTQYF.

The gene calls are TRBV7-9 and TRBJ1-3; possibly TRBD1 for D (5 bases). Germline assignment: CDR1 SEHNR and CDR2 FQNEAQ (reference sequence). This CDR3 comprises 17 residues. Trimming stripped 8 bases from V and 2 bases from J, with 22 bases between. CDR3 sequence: CASVDKNVAGPGNTIYF. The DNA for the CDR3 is TGTGCCAGCGTCGACAAAAACGTGGCAGGGCCTGGAAACACCATATATTTT. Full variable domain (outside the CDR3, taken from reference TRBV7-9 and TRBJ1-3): DTGVSQNPRHKITKRGQNVTFRCDPISEHNRLYWYRQTLGQGPEFLTYFQNEAQLEKSRLLSDRFSAERPKGSFSTLEIQRTEQGDSAMYLCASVDKNVAGPGNTIYFGEGSWLTVV.

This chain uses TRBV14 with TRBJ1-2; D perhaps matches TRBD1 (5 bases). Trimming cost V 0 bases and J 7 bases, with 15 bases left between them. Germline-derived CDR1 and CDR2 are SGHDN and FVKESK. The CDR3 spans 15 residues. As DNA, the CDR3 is TGTGCCAGCAGCCAAGATCAGTGGGGCTTGAGTGGCTACACCTTC. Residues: CASSQDQWGLSGYTF. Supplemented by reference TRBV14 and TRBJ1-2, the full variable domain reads EAGVTQFPSHSVIEKGQTVTLRCDPISGHDNLYWYRRVMGKEIKFLLHFVKESKQDESGMPNNRFLAERTGGTYSTLKVQPAELEDSGVYFCASSQDQWGLSGYTFGSGTRLTVV.

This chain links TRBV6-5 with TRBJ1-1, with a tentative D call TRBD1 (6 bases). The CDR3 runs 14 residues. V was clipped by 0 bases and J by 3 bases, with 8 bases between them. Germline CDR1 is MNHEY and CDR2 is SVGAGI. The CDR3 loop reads CASSYSSGDTEAFF. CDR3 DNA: TGTGCCAGCAGTTACTCATCAGGGGACACTGAAGCTTTCTTT.

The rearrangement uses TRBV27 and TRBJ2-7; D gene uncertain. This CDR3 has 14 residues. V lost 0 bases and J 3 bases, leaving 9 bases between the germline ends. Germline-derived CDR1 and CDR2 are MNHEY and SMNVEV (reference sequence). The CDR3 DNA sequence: TGTGCCAGCAGTTTATCTCTTAGTAACTACGAGCAGTACTTC. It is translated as CASSLSLSNYEQYF.

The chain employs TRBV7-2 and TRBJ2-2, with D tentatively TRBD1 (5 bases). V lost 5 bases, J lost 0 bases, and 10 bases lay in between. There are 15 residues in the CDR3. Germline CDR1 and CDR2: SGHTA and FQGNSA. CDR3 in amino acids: CASSRQTANTGELFF. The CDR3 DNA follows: TGTGCCAGCAGCCGACAGACAGCGAACACCGGGGAGCTGTTTTTT.

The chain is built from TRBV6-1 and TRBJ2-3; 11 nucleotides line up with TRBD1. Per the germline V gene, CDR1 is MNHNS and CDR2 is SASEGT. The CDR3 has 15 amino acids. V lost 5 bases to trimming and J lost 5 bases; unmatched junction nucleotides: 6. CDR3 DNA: TGTGCCAGCAGTCTAGGACAGGGGGCCGTAGATACGCAGTATTTT. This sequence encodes CASSLGQGAVDTQYF.

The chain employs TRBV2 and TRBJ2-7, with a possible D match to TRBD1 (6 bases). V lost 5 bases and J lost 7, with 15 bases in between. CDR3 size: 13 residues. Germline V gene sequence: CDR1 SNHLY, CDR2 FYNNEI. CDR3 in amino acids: CASSYTGLGEQYF. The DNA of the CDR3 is TGTGCCAGCAGTTATACAGGGCTGGGGGAGCAGTACTTC.

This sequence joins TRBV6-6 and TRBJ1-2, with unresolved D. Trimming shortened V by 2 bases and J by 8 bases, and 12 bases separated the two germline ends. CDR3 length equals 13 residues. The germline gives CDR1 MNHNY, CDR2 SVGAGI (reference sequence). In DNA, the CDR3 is TGTGCCAGCAGTTACGAACAACGCACCGGCTACACCTTC. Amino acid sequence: CASSYEQRTGYTF.

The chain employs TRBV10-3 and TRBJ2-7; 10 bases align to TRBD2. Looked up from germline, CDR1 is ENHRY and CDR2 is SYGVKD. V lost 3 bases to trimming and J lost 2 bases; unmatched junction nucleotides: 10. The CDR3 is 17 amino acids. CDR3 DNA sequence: TGTGCCATCAGTGATGTAGGTAGCGGGAGGATACCCTACGAGCAGTACTTC. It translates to CAISDVGSGRIPYEQYF.